Below are 9 T cell receptor beta chains sequenced from a single sample in a study of blood T cell repertoires in COVID-19. The protocol was immunoSEQ multiplex PCR, while the TCRdb copy is restricted to in-frame clones and leaves out a portion. This table holds approximately 400,000 clones, about 91% found once. The material sequenced was peripheral blood. The receptors were sampled from a woman between 45 and 65 years old with COVID-19, enrolled during active disease.

The V and J genes are TRBV19 and TRBJ1-1, with 7 bases aligning to TRBD1. This CDR3 has 15 amino acids. The V gene's germline CDR1 is LNHDA and CDR2 SQIVND (reference sequence). V dropped 5 bases and J dropped 5; count of bases not matched to a gene: 11. The CDR3 nucleotides read TGTGCCAGTAGTGCCCACCGGGACAGTAATACTGAAGCTTTCTTT. It codes for CASSAHRDSNTEAFF.

This chain connects TRBV7-9 to TRBJ2-3, with TRBD2 as a possible D gene (7 bases). The germline CDR1 and CDR2 sequences are SEHNR and FQNEAQ (reference sequence). V shed 5 bases and J shed 5 bases, with 23 bases lying between them. The CDR3 has 17 residues. This chain's CDR3 is CASSPGAEGGPIDTQYF. In DNA, the CDR3 is TGTGCCAGCAGCCCGGGGGCTGAGGGGGGGCCTATAGATACGCAGTATTTT.

The chain couples TRBV25-1 to TRBJ2-2, with 9 bases that match TRBD2. After removal of 3 bases from V and 3 bases from J, the junction contained 5 bases not matched to a gene. Per the germline V gene, CDR1 is MGHDK and CDR2 is SYGVNS. The CDR3 is 16 amino acids. CDR3 sequence (DNA): TGTGCCAGCAGTGAGGGACTAGCAACTTACACCGGGGAGCTGTTTTTT. It codes for CASSEGLATYTGELFF.

The rearrangement joins TRBV19 to TRBJ2-2; 7 nucleotides align to TRBD2. The CDR3 runs to 14 residues. V shed 5 bases, J shed 5 bases, and the junction held 5 bases outside the gene matches. Germline assignment: CDR1 LNHDA and CDR2 SQIVND (reference sequence). Here the CDR3 DNA reads TGTGCCAGTAGTCCCTGGGGGGGAACCGGGGAGCTGTTTTTT. Its translation: CASSPWGGTGELFF.

The chain couples TRBV2 to TRBJ1-1; 7 nucleotides align to TRBD1. This CDR3 contains 16 residues. With V trimmed by 2 bases and J by 4 bases, 10 bases remained unmatched. Germline V gene lookup returns CDR1 SNHLY and CDR2 FYNNEI. CDR3 region: CASSESRQGGFTEAFF. DNA for the CDR3: TGTGCCAGCAGTGAATCTAGACAGGGCGGCTTCACTGAAGCTTTCTTT. Full variable domain (missing parts from reference TRBV2 and TRBJ1-1): EPEVTQTPSHQVTQMGQEVILRCVPISNHLYFYWYRQILGQKVEFLVSFYNNEISEKSEIFDDQFSVERPDGSNFTLKIRSTKLEDSAMYFCASSESRQGGFTEAFFGQGTRLTVV.

This clone has a single count. The chain joins TRBV7-8 to TRBJ1-1; the match to TRBD1 covers 7 bases. CDR1 and CDR2 from the germline V gene are SGHVS and FQNEAQ. The J segment lost 6 bases and the V segment lost 5 bases, leaving 6 bases of the junction unmatched. The CDR3 is 13 amino acids. DNA of the CDR3: TGTGCCAGCAGCGGGCGACAGGGTTCTGAAGCTTTCTTT. Translating gives CASSGRQGSEAFF.

This sequence joins TRBV5-5 and TRBJ2-3; possible D gene TRBD1, 6 bases. Germline lookup yields CDR1 SGHKS and CDR2 YYEKEE (reference sequence). The CDR3 consists of 18 residues. V was pared by 3 bases and J by 2 bases, with 22 bases between. This chain's CDR3 is CASSWSSGTPKTTDTQYF. The CDR3 DNA reads as TGTGCCAGCAGCTGGTCCTCCGGGACACCAAAAACCACAGATACGCAGTATTTT.

This chain connects TRBV3-1 (or the pseudogene TRBV3-2) to TRBJ1-4; 9 bases match TRBD1. This CDR3 spans 17 amino acids. Germline V gives CDR1 LGHDT, CDR2 YNNKEL (reference sequence). Unmatched junction bases numbered 8, after V lost 1 base and J lost 5 bases. The CDR3 loop is CASSQAQLTGGNEKLFF. CDR3 DNA sequence: TGTGCCAGCAGCCAAGCACAACTGACAGGGGGAAATGAAAAACTGTTTTTT.

This clone was observed once. The chain carries TRBV19 and TRBJ1-4, with TRBD1 matching over 7 bases. Germline V CDR1 and CDR2: LNHDA, SQIVND (reference sequence). The V segment lost 3 bases and the J segment 8 bases; nucleotides outside the gene matches: 6. This CDR3 is 14 amino acids long. The CDR3 nucleotides read TGTGCCAGTAGTATGACAGGGAAGGGCGAAAAACTGTTTTTT. This gives the protein CASSMTGKGEKLFF.